The T cell receptor (beta chain) under discussion was sequenced for a study of blood T cell repertoires in COVID-19. Looking at the study overall: Sites across the United States, Italy and Spain contributed samples from acute and convalescent COVID-19. PBMCs, B-cell-depleted T cells, or T cells were the source of the cDNA or gDNA that made up the material.

The protocol was immunoSEQ multiplex PCR, while the TCRdb copy is restricted to in-frame clones and leaves out a portion. The sample has around 200,000 clones; 83% are singletons. This CDR3 has 15 residues. V was pared by 2 bases and J by 6 bases, with 20 bases between. CDR1 is GTSNPN and CDR2 is SVGIG in the germline V gene (reference sequence). The source is a man over 45 with active or convalescent COVID-19. This chain links TRBV30 with TRBJ2-7; D perhaps matches TRBD2 (6 bases). The sample consisted of peripheral blood. CDR3 sequence (DNA): TGTGCCTGGAGTATTCGCGGGGTAGGTCGTGTCGAGCAGTACTTC. Translating gives CAWSIRGVGRVEQYF. The variable domain in full, with the rest retrieved from reference TRBV30 and TRBJ2-7, is SQTIHQWPATLVQPVGSPLSLECTVEGTSNPNLYWYRQAAGRGLQLLFYSVGIGQISSEVPQNLSASRPQDRQFILSSKKLLLSDSGFYLCAWSIRGVGRVEQYFGPGTRLTVT.